Listed below are T cell receptor beta chains from one sample, sequenced in a study of graft-versus-host responses after intestinal transplantation. Sequencing was performed with immunoSEQ multiplex PCR; in TCRdb, only in-frame clones are kept and a portion is missing. Of just under 50,000 clones detected, roughly 80% appear once; the ten largest clones hold roughly 0.45%. Their recognized antigens are unknown. The source material was unstimulated CD4+ T cells sorted from spleen or lymph node cells, sampled before transplant. These TCRs come from a human donor who was the organ donor for an intestinal transplant. The CDR3 runs from the conserved cysteine through the conserved F or W. A D gene is named only where the DNA matches it firmly. The listing skips clone size in some rows; elsewhere it reads once, few, many or a size class.

d_gene,j_gene,v_gene,abundance,CDR3aa,CDR3nt
TRBD1,TRBJ1-1,TRBV19,NA,CASSTRRDRVSEAFF,TGTGCCAGTAGTACACGGAGGGACAGGGTGTCGGAAGCTTTCTTT
TRBD1,TRBJ1-2,TRBV7-8,NA,CASSPTGDFNYGYTF,TGTGCCAGCAGTCCTACAGGGGACTTTAACTATGGCTACACCTTC
TRBD1,TRBJ1-2,TRBV27,NA,CASSQRPGQGVNYGYTF,TGTGCCAGCTCCCAGAGGCCTGGACAGGGGGTCAACTATGGCTACACCTTC
TRBD1,TRBJ2-1,TRBV9,NA,CASSSGDRVSDEQFF,TGTGCCAGCAGCTCAGGGGACAGGGTTTCCGATGAGCAGTTCTTC
TRBD1,TRBJ1-2,TRBV9,NA,CASSATGTGKGYTF,TGTGCCAGCAGCGCAACCGGGACAGGGAAAGGCTACACCTTC
NA,TRBJ2-7,TRBV5-8,NA,CASKRTATYFYEQYF,TGTGCCAGCAAGCGGACAGCCACCTATTTCTACGAGCAGTACTTC
NA,TRBJ1-5,TRBV19,NA,CASSMGLPNQPQHF,TGTGCCAGTAGTATGGGGCTCCCTAATCAGCCCCAGCATTTT
NA,TRBJ1-1,TRBV5-4,NA,CASSFTGMNTEAFF,TGTGCCAGCAGCTTCACGGGGATGAACACTGAAGCTTTCTTT
NA,TRBJ2-5,TRBV20-1,NA,CSANDGETQYF,TGCAGTGCTAATGACGGGGAGACCCAGTACTTC
TRBD2,TRBJ2-1,TRBV7-2,NA,CASSLRGGNTFSYNEQFF,TGTGCCAGCAGCTTGCGGGGGGGTAACACCTTCTCCTACAATGAGCAGTTCTTC
NA,TRBJ1-2,TRBV5-3,NA,CARSPNSCYGYTF,TGTGCCAGAAGCCCAAACAGTTGCTATGGCTACACCTTC
TRBD1,TRBJ1-6,TRBV6-5,NA,CATTRRQGNSPLHF,TGTGCCACCACCCGGAGACAGGGGAATTCACCCCTCCACTTT
NA,TRBJ2-7,TRBV30,NA,CAWATLRLAYEQYF,TGTGCCTGGGCTACCCTTCGGCTTGCCTACGAGCAGTACTTC
TRBD1,TRBJ1-1,TRBV29-1,NA,CSVVGQGWTEAFF,TGCAGCGTTGTGGGACAGGGTTGGACTGAAGCTTTCTTT
TRBD1,TRBJ2-5,TRBV27,NA,CASSLLGTGKETQYF,TGTGCCAGCAGTTTACTGGGGACAGGAAAAGAGACCCAGTACTTC
NA,TRBJ2-5,TRBV30,NA,CAWSAGTSRGETQYF,TGTGCCTGGAGTGCTGGGACCTCCCGAGGAGAGACCCAGTACTTC
TRBD2,TRBJ2-3,TRBV5-1,NA,CASSPRTSEDTQYF,TGCGCCAGCAGCCCGCGGACTAGCGAAGATACGCAGTATTTT
TRBD1,TRBJ2-1,TRBV29-1,once,CSVAWGTGGQFF,TGCAGCGTTGCATGGGGGACAGGGGGCCAGTTCTTC
TRBD2,TRBJ2-3,TRBV6-1,NA,CASSVPGLGGAGTQYF,TGTGCCAGCAGTGTTCCGGGACTAGGAGGCGCGGGTACGCAGTATTTT
NA,TRBJ2-7,TRBV30,NA,CAWSVWFDGEQYF,TGTGCCTGGAGTGTATGGTTCGACGGCGAGCAGTACTTC
TRBD2,TRBJ2-5,TRBV9,NA,CASSVAGRDGTQYF,TGTGCCAGCAGCGTAGCGGGGAGGGACGGGACCCAGTACTTC
NA,TRBJ1-1,TRBV19,NA,CASSMRGKSTEAFF,TGTGCCAGTAGTATGCGGGGGAAGAGCACTGAAGCTTTCTTT
NA,TRBJ2-3,TRBV5-4,NA,CASSLGTTDTQYF,TGTGCCAGCAGCCTCGGAACCACAGATACGCAGTATTTT
NA,TRBJ2-6,TRBV5-4,NA,CASSGGPSSGANVLTF,TGTGCCAGCAGCGGGGGACCTAGCTCTGGGGCCAACGTCCTGACTTTC
TRBD1,TRBJ1-2,TRBV19,NA,CASTQGEYGYTF,TGTGCCAGTACACAGGGGGAATATGGCTACACCTTC
TRBD1,TRBJ1-2,TRBV19,NA,CASSTWDRANYGYTF,TGTGCCAGTAGTACCTGGGACAGAGCTAACTATGGCTACACCTTC
TRBD1,TRBJ1-1,TRBV6-1,NA,CASRMDRRMNTEAFF,TGTGCCAGCAGGATGGACAGGAGGATGAACACTGAAGCTTTCTTT